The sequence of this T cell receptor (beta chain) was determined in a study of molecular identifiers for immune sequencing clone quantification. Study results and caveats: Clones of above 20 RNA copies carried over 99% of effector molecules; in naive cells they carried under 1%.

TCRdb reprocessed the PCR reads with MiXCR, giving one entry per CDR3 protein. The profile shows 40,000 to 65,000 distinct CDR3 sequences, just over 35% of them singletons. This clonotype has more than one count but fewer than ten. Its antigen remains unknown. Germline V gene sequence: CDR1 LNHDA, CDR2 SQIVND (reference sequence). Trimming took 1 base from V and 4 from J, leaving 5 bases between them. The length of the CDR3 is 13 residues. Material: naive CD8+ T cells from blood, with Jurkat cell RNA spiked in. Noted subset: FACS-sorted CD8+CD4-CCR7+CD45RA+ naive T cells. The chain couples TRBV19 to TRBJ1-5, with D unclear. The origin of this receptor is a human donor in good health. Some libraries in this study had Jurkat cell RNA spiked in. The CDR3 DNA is TGTGCCAGTAGTATAGGCCGGAATCAGCCCCAGCATTTT. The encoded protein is CASSIGRNQPQHF.